Listed below are T cell receptor beta chains from one sample, sequenced in a study of cytomegalovirus exposure and HLA in healthy donors. Repertoires were generated with immunoSEQ multiplex PCR, while TCRdb's copy carries only in-frame clones and drops some. Of more than 110,000 clones in the sample, around 80% were seen once. The specimen was PBMCs. The receptors shown here come from a man between 25 and 39 years old in good health and CMV-seronegative. CDR3s include the opening cysteine and the closing phenylalanine or tryptophan. D genes are given only for firm matches. Some rows mark clone size as missing; the rest say once, few, many or name a class of expanded clone.

d_gene,j_gene,abundance,v_gene,CDR3aa,CDR3nt
TRBD2,TRBJ2-7,NA,TRBV6-5,CASSFDSGGSSYEQYF,TGTGCCAGCAGTTTCGATAGCGGGGGCTCCTCCTACGAGCAGTACTTC
TRBD1,TRBJ1-5,NA,TRBV19,CASSKMGQGRMNQPQHF,TGTGCCAGTAGTAAGATGGGACAGGGGAGGATGAATCAGCCCCAGCATTTT
TRBD2,TRBJ2-1,NA,TRBV6-5,CASKSGRAWNEQFF,TGTGCCAGCAAGAGCGGGAGGGCCTGGAATGAGCAGTTCTTC
NA,TRBJ2-1,NA,TRBV28,CASSLGGDPYNEQFF,TGTGCCAGCAGTTTAGGAGGGGACCCCTACAATGAGCAGTTCTTC
TRBD2,TRBJ2-5,NA,TRBV2,CASSGTSGEETQYF,TGTGCCAGTTCCGGGACTAGCGGGGAAGAGACCCAGTACTTC
NA,TRBJ2-5,NA,TRBV6-5,CASTQAIQETQYF,TGTGCCAGCACTCAGGCGATACAAGAGACCCAGTACTTC
NA,TRBJ2-3,NA,TRBV2,CAITAGGAQYF,TGTGCCATCACAGCTGGAGGGGCGCAGTATTTT
NA,TRBJ1-5,NA,TRBV6-1,CASRTTGIQPQHF,TGTGCCAGCAGGACAACAGGGATTCAGCCCCAGCATTTT
TRBD2,TRBJ2-7,NA,TRBV28,CASSFGGGFSSYEQYF,TGTGCCAGCAGTTTCGGGGGGGGGTTTAGCTCCTACGAGCAGTACTTC
NA,TRBJ1-5,NA,TRBV5-1,CASSLGEFNQPQHF,TGCGCCAGCAGCTTAGGGGAATTCAATCAGCCCCAGCATTTT
TRBD2,TRBJ2-1,NA,TRBV9,CASSPGTSGGGSYEQFF,TGTGCCAGCAGCCCAGGGACTAGCGGGGGAGGAAGCTATGAGCAGTTCTTC
NA,TRBJ2-1,NA,TRBV19,CASSIGTAFFSYNEQFF,TGTGCCAGTAGTATAGGGACAGCATTCTTTTCCTACAATGAGCAGTTCTTC
NA,TRBJ2-2,NA,TRBV27,CATARANTGELFF,TGTGCCACTGCCCGGGCGAACACCGGGGAGCTGTTTTTT
TRBD2,TRBJ2-3,NA,TRBV7-9,CASSPLAGTSTDTQYF,TGTGCCAGCAGCCCACTAGCGGGGACTAGCACAGATACGCAGTATTTT
NA,TRBJ2-2,NA,TRBV2,CASSGYYWTEPNTGELFF,TGTGCCAGCAGTGGGTACTACTGGACAGAGCCTAACACCGGGGAGCTGTTTTTT
NA,TRBJ2-4,NA,TRBV23-1,CASSQNRSAKNIQYF,TGCGCCAGCAGTCAAAACAGGTCGGCCAAAAACATTCAGTACTTC
NA,TRBJ2-5,NA,TRBV7-9,CSSSLTGTKETQYF,TGTTCCAGCAGCCTCACCGGGACAAAAGAGACCCAGTACTTC
TRBD1,TRBJ1-5,NA,TRBV6-6,CATSDRELSSNQPQHF,TGTGCCACCTCAGACAGGGAACTATCTAGCAATCAGCCCCAGCATTTT
NA,TRBJ2-7,few,TRBV15,CATSRGDLAYEQYF,TGTGCCACCAGCAGAGGGGACTTAGCCTACGAGCAGTACTTC
TRBD1,TRBJ1-2,NA,TRBV11-2,CASSPQGGTYGYTF,TGTGCCAGCAGCCCCCAGGGGGGTACCTATGGCTACACCTTC
TRBD1,TRBJ2-7,few,TRBV13,CASSPGQGPYEQYF,TGTGCCAGCAGCCCGGGACAGGGCCCCTACGAGCAGTACTTC
NA,TRBJ2-7,NA,TRBV5-6,CASSREVYEQYF,TGTGCCAGCAGCCGGGAAGTCTACGAGCAGTACTTC
TRBD2,TRBJ2-7,once,TRBV18,CASSLETGLVYEQYF,TGTGCCAGCTCACTGGAAACGGGACTAGTCTACGAGCAGTACTTC
TRBD1,TRBJ2-7,NA,TRBV5-1,CASSSGPGQGAYEQYF,TGCGCCAGCAGCTCCGGACCGGGACAGGGGGCCTACGAGCAGTACTTC
NA,TRBJ2-7,NA,TRBV5-1,CASSLVGQPMDEQYF,TGCGCCAGCAGCTTAGTAGGACAACCTATGGACGAGCAGTACTTC
TRBD2,TRBJ2-7,NA,TRBV7-2,CASSVSGSIYEQYF,TGTGCCAGCAGCGTTAGCGGGAGTATCTACGAGCAGTACTTC
TRBD1,TRBJ2-2,NA,TRBV10-2,CASLPGQVNTGELFF,TGCGCCAGCCTGCCGGGACAGGTCAACACCGGGGAGCTGTTTTTT
NA,TRBJ1-1,NA,TRBV11-2,CASSLDPNRWNTEAFF,TGTGCCAGCAGCTTAGATCCTAACCGCTGGAACACTGAAGCTTTCTTT
NA,TRBJ2-5,NA,TRBV15,CATHEAGYQETQYF,TGTGCCACCCACGAAGCAGGGTACCAAGAGACCCAGTACTTC
NA,TRBJ1-2,NA,TRBV5-1,CASTPDVAGYGYTF,TGCGCCAGCACCCCGGACGTGGCAGGGTATGGCTACACCTTC
TRBD1,TRBJ1-3,NA,TRBV15,CATSRTGTVSGNTIYF,TGTGCCACCAGCAGGACTGGGACAGTCTCTGGAAACACCATATATTTT
NA,TRBJ1-3,NA,TRBV12-5,CASRPGSSSGNTIYF,TGTGCTAGTCGGCCAGGCAGTAGCTCTGGAAACACCATATATTTT